Listed below are T cell receptor beta chains from one sample, sequenced in a study of T cell responses to AZD1222 COVID-19 vaccine. Sequencing used immunoSEQ multiplex PCR; TCRdb keeps in-frame clones, though not all of them. The sample yields about 100,000 clones, approximately 88% seen once. Source: peripheral blood, taken on day 0 of AZD1222 vaccination. The receptors were sampled from an adult in good health. Both conserved end residues are part of each CDR3. The order of the fields is clone size, V gene, J gene, D gene, CDR3 DNA, CDR3 protein. The D gene is left open where the match is weak. Size is stated for part of the rows, as once, few or many counts, or as a class when the clone is expanded.

size: .; V: TRBV27; J: TRBJ1-2; D: TRBD1; DNA: TGTGCCAGCGGAAACAGGGGACATGGCTACACCTTC; CDR3: CASGNRGHGYTF
size: .; V: TRBV7-9; J: TRBJ1-2; D: .; DNA: TGTGCCAGCAGCTTAGAGGTGGGCCGGAGTGGCTACACCTTC; CDR3: CASSLEVGRSGYTF
size: .; V: TRBV3-1/TRBV3-2; J: TRBJ2-7; D: .; DNA: TGTGCCAGCAGCCAAGATATTACCCCGTGGGAGCAGTACTTC; CDR3: CASSQDITPWEQYF
size: .; V: TRBV9; J: TRBJ1-6; D: TRBD1; DNA: TGTGCCAGCAGCGAGGGGGACAGGAACTATTCACCCCTCCACTTT; CDR3: CASSEGDRNYSPLHF
size: .; V: TRBV6-6; J: TRBJ2-7; D: .; DNA: TGTGCCAGCAGTTGGTCCAGTACTAACTACGAGCAGTACTTC; CDR3: CASSWSSTNYEQYF
size: .; V: TRBV11-2; J: TRBJ2-7; D: TRBD2; DNA: TGTGCCAGCAGCCCCCTAGCGGGAGTCATACACGAGCAGTACTTC; CDR3: CASSPLAGVIHEQYF
size: .; V: TRBV28; J: TRBJ1-3; D: .; DNA: TGTGCCAGCAGTATCCGAACAAACACCATATATTTT; CDR3: CASSIRTNTIYF
size: .; V: TRBV4-2; J: TRBJ1-5; D: .; DNA: TGTGCCAGCAGCCGAGAGCAGGGTGACCCTCAGCCCCAGCATTTT; CDR3: CASSREQGDPQPQHF
size: .; V: TRBV27; J: TRBJ2-7; D: .; DNA: TGTGCCAGCAGTCCGACCGCCATAGGGCAGTACTTC; CDR3: CASSPTAIGQYF
size: .; V: TRBV24-1; J: TRBJ1-5; D: .; DNA: TGTGCCACCAGTGATCCTGGCGGGCCCCAGCATTTT; CDR3: CATSDPGGPQHF
size: .; V: TRBV6-1; J: TRBJ1-2; D: .; DNA: TGTGCCAGCAGTGAGTCGACAAGCCCCGCAGGCACATATGGCTACACCTTC; CDR3: CASSESTSPAGTYGYTF
size: .; V: TRBV12-3/TRBV12-4; J: TRBJ1-5; D: .; DNA: TGTGCCAGCAGTTTGAACAATCAGCCCCAGCATTTT; CDR3: CASSLNNQPQHF
size: .; V: TRBV6-6; J: TRBJ1-4; D: TRBD1; DNA: TGTGCCAGCAGTCGGGACAGGGGGCTTGAAAAACTGTTTTTT; CDR3: CASSRDRGLEKLFF
size: .; V: TRBV5-1; J: TRBJ2-1; D: TRBD1; DNA: TGCGCCAGTAGCTTGACAGGGGGAAATGAGCAGTTCTTC; CDR3: CASSLTGGNEQFF
size: .; V: TRBV11-2; J: TRBJ2-5; D: .; DNA: TGTGCCAGCAGCGATTTAGCCTCGGGGGTGGAGACCCAGTACTTC; CDR3: CASSDLASGVETQYF
size: .; V: TRBV10-3; J: TRBJ2-5; D: TRBD2; DNA: TGTGCCATCAGTGTCGCTAGCGGGGGGGCCGGGGAGACCCAGTACTTC; CDR3: CAISVASGGAGETQYF
size: .; V: TRBV5-1; J: TRBJ1-1; D: .; DNA: TGCGCCAGCAGCTCCGGCGAGGGGAGCACTGAAGCTTTCTTT; CDR3: CASSSGEGSTEAFF
size: .; V: TRBV12-3/TRBV12-4; J: TRBJ2-5; D: .; DNA: TGTGCCAGCAGTTTCGCTCGTCAAGAGACCCAGTACTTC; CDR3: CASSFARQETQYF
size: .; V: TRBV14; J: TRBJ1-6; D: .; DNA: TGTGCCAGCAGCTCCAGGGCGCCAAATAATTCACCCCTCCACTTT; CDR3: CASSSRAPNNSPLHF
size: few; V: TRBV2; J: TRBJ1-1; D: TRBD1; DNA: TGTGCCAGACGAGGGACAGAGAACACTGAAGCTTTCTTT; CDR3: CARRGTENTEAFF
size: once; V: TRBV21-1; J: TRBJ2-3; D: .; DNA: TGTGCCAGCAGCAAAGGAGGGGCGCAGGGGGGCACAGATACGCAGTATTTT; CDR3: CASSKGGAQGGTDTQYF
size: .; V: TRBV28; J: TRBJ1-1; D: .; DNA: TGTGCCAGCAGTTCACTGGGCCTGGCCACTGAAGCTTTCTTT; CDR3: CASSSLGLATEAFF
size: .; V: TRBV28; J: TRBJ2-6; D: .; DNA: TGTGCCAGCCGCACCCATCATGTTGGAACAGCCGGGGCCAACGTCCTGACTTTC; CDR3: CASRTHHVGTAGANVLTF
size: .; V: TRBV20-1; J: TRBJ1-1; D: .; DNA: TGCAGTGCTAGCCGGGGGTTTCAAGCTTTCTTT; CDR3: CSASRGFQAFF
size: .; V: TRBV4-1; J: TRBJ1-2; D: .; DNA: TGCGCCAGCAGCCAGTATAAGGAAACGGGACGGCTAAACTATGGCTACACCTTC; CDR3: CASSQYKETGRLNYGYTF
size: .; V: TRBV6-4; J: TRBJ2-1; D: TRBD1; DNA: TGTGCCAGCAGCCACCACCCAGGGACAGGGTACAATGAGCAGTTCTTC; CDR3: CASSHHPGTGYNEQFF
size: .; V: TRBV19; J: TRBJ2-1; D: .; DNA: TGTGCCAGTAGCAGGGATGGAGGGAGGCGGTACAATGAGCAGTTCTTC; CDR3: CASSRDGGRRYNEQFF
size: once; V: TRBV24-1; J: TRBJ1-4; D: .; DNA: TGTGCCACCAGTGCGACAAAGCCGAATGAAAAACTGTTTTTT; CDR3: CATSATKPNEKLFF
size: once; V: TRBV27; J: TRBJ1-1; D: .; DNA: TGTGCCAGCAGAAGAAGCGTACTGAACACTGAAGCTTTCTTT; CDR3: CASRRSVLNTEAFF
size: .; V: TRBV15; J: TRBJ2-7; D: .; DNA: TGTGCCACCAGCAGAGATATTGGGGGCAACGAGCAGTACTTC; CDR3: CATSRDIGGNEQYF
size: .; V: TRBV5-1; J: TRBJ1-4; D: TRBD1; DNA: TGCGCCAGCAGCTTGGTCCCAGGGGGTTTGTCTAATGAAAAACTGTTTTTT; CDR3: CASSLVPGGLSNEKLFF
size: .; V: TRBV21-1; J: TRBJ2-7; D: .; DNA: TGTGCCAGCAGCACAGATACCGGGACGGCCTACGAGCAGTACTTC; CDR3: CASSTDTGTAYEQYF